This T cell receptor (beta chain) was observed in a study of blood T cell repertoires in COVID-19. Study as a whole: Sources were T cells, B-cell-depleted T cells, or PBMCs; the material itself was cDNA or gDNA.

The CDR3 covers 14 residues. Germline loops: CDR1 SGHAT, CDR2 FQNNGV. Trimming took off 1 base at V and 2 bases at J, with 8 bases between the two ends. Original methodology: By means of reference gene primer amplification, nucleated cell counts were estimated. TCRdb's table, derived via immunoSEQ multiplex PCR, lists solely in-frame clones and lacks some. V and J calls and clone size come straight from that table; D and trimming were deduced from the DNA. The sample lists approximately 99,000 clones; around 84% were seen once. This receptor was taken from a man between 65 and 85 years old with active or convalescent COVID-19. Sequenced sample: peripheral blood. This chain connects TRBV11-2 to TRBJ1-1; D gene ambiguous. CDR3 nucleotide sequence: TGTGCCAGCAGCTTAGGGCGGGGTAACACTGAAGCTTTCTTT. As protein: CASSLGRGNTEAFF.